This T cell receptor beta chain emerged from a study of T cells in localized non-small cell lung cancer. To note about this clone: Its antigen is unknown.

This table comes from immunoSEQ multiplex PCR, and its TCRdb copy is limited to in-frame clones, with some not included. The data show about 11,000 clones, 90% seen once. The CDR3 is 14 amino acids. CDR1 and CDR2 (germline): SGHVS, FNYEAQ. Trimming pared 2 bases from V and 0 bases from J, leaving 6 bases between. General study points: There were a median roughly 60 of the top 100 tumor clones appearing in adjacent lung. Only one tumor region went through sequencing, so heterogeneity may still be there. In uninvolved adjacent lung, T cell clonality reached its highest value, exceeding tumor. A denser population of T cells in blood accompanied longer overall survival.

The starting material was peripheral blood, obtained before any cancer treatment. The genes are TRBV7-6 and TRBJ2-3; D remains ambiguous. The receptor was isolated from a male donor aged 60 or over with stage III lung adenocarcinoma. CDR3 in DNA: TGTGCCAGCAGCTTACGCAGTAGCACAGATACGCAGTATTTT. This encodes CASSLRSSTDTQYF. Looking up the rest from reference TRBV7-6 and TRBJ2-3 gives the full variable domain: GAGVSQSPRYKVTKRGQDVALRCDPISGHVSLYWYRQALGQGPEFLTYFNYEAQQDKSGLPNDRFSAERPEGSISTLTIQRTEQRDSAMYRCASSLRSSTDTQYFGPGTRLTVL.